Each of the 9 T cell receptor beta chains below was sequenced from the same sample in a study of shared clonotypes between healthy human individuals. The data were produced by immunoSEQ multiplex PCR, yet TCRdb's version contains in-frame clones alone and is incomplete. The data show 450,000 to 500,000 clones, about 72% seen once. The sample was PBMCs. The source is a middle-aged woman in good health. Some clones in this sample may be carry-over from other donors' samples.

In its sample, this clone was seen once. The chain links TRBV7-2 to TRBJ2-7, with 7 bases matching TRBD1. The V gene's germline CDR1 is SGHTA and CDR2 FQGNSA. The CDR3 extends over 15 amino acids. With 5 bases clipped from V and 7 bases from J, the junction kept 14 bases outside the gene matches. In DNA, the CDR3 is TGTGCCAGCAGCCACATACTGGGACAGCCGGGGGAGCAGTACTTC. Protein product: CASSHILGQPGEQYF.

The CDR3 DNA follows: TGTGCCAGCAGCTTAGCGAGGTCGGGCCTTGGAAATACGCAGTATTTT. Translated, it gives CASSLARSGLGNTQYF. The gene calls are TRBV7-6 and TRBJ2-3; D gene unclear. Trimming removed 0 bases at V and 7 bases at J, with 17 bases between. The CDR3 has 16 residues. Germline V gene sequence: CDR1 SGHVS, CDR2 FNYEAQ.

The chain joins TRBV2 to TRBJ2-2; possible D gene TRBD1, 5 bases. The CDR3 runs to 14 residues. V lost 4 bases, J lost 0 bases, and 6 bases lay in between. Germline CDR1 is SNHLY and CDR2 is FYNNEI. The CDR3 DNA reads TGTGCCAGCAGTGGGACACCGAACACCGGGGAGCTGTTTTTT. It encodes CASSGTPNTGELFF.

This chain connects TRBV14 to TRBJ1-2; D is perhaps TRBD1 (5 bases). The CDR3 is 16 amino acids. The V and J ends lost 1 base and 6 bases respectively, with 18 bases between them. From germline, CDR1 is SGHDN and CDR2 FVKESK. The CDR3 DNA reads TGTGCCAGCAGCCAAGCCGTGCAGGGCGTTTTTGATGGCTACACCTTC. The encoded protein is CASSQAVQGVFDGYTF.

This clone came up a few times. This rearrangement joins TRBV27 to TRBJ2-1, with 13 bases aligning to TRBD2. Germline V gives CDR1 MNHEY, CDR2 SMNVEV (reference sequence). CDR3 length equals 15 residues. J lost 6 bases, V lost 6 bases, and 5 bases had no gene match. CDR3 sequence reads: CASSLGLAGVNEQFF. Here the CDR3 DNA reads TGTGCCAGCAGCCTCGGACTAGCGGGGGTCAATGAGCAGTTCTTC.

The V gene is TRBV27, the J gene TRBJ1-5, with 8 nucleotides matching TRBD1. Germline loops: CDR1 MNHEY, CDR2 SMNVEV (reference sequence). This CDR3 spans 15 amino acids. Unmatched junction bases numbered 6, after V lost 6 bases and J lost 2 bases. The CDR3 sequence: CASSDRGLGNQPQHF. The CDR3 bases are TGTGCCAGCAGCGACAGGGGTTTAGGCAATCAGCCCCAGCATTTT.

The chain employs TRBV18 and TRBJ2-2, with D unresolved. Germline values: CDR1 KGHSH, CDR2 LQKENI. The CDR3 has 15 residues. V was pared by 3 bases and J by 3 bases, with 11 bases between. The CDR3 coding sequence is TGTGCCAGCTCACCTCTAACTACTCACACCGGGGAGCTGTTTTTT. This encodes CASSPLTTHTGELFF.

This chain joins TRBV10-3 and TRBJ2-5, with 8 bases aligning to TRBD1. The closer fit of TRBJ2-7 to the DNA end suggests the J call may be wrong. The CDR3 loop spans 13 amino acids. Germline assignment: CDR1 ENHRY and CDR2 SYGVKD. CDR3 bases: TGTGCCATCAGTCGGGACAGGTTGAACGAGCAGTACTTC. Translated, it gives CAISRDRLNEQYF.

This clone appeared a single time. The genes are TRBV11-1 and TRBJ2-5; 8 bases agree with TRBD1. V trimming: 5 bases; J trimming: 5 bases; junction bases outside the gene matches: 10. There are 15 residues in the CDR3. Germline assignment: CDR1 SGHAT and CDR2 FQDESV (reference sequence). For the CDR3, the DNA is TGTGCCAGCAGCGACACGGACAGGGCAGGGGAGACCCAGTACTTC. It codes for CASSDTDRAGETQYF.